The 17 T cell receptor beta chains in this list originate from one sample, sequenced in a study of blood T cell repertoires in COVID-19. The table came from immunoSEQ multiplex PCR; TCRdb's copy has only in-frame clones and leaves some out. The sample carries approximately 300,000 clones, around 81% recorded once. The sample consisted of peripheral blood. Source of these receptors: a person aged 65-85 years with COVID-19, enrolled during active disease.

This clone has more than one count but fewer than ten. This chain connects TRBV7-3 to TRBJ2-1; 13 bases match TRBD2. Germline V gives CDR1 SGHTA, CDR2 FQGTGA. CDR3 size: 15 residues. With V trimmed by 5 bases and J by 9 bases, 7 bases remained unmatched. CDR3 loop: CASSLRTSGSGEQFF. For the CDR3, the DNA is TGTGCCAGCAGCCTCCGGACTAGCGGGAGTGGTGAGCAGTTCTTC. Using reference TRBV7-3 and TRBJ2-1 for the parts outside the CDR3, the full variable domain is GAGVSQTPSNKVTEKGKYVELRCDPISGHTALYWYRQSLGQGPEFLIYFQGTGAADDSGLPNDRFFAVRPEGSVSTLKIQRTERGDSAVYLCASSLRTSGSGEQFFGPGTRLTVL.

V usage is TRBV4-3 and J usage is TRBJ1-4; the D is unclear. Trimming cost V 3 bases and J 5 bases, with 19 bases left between them. The CDR3 covers 17 residues. The germline V gene has CDR1 LGHNA and CDR2 YSLEER. CDR3 nucleotide sequence: TGCGCCAGCAGCCAGTCCGTTGCGGGGTTCGAGAATGAAAAACTGTTTTTT. Protein: CASSQSVAGFENEKLFF.

V usage is TRBV18 and J usage is TRBJ1-5, with D perhaps matching TRBD1 (5 bases). CDR1 is KGHSH and CDR2 is LQKENI in the germline V gene. Trimming took 5 bases from V and 5 from J, leaving 19 bases between them. The CDR3 runs 16 residues. The CDR3 coding sequence is TGTGCCAGCTCAAGGAAGAGAAGACAGCCATATCAGCCCCAGCATTTT. Its protein is CASSRKRRQPYQPQHF. Variable domain in full (rest from reference TRBV18 and TRBJ1-5): NAGVMQNPRHLVRRRGQEARLRCSPMKGHSHVYWYRQLPEEGLKFMVYLQKENIIDESGMPKERFSAEFPKEGPSILRIQQVVRGDSAAYFCASSRKRRQPYQPQHFGDGTRLSIL.

V and J are TRBV6-5 and TRBJ1-2; 8 bases match TRBD1. V trimming: 6 bases; J trimming: 4 bases; junction bases outside the gene matches: 4. Germline values: CDR1 MNHEY, CDR2 SVGAGI. The length of the CDR3 is 13 residues. The CDR3 coding sequence is TGTGCCAGCAGGGACAGGGCTATCTATGGCTACACCTTC. Translating it yields CASRDRAIYGYTF.

The chain links TRBV5-1 to TRBJ1-4; D uncertain. The V end was cut by 0 bases, the J end by 3 bases, with 9 bases between. The V gene's germline CDR1 is SGHRS and CDR2 YFSETQ. The CDR3 is made up of 15 amino acids. The CDR3 bases are TGCGCCAGCAGCTTGGGTGGTCAGTCTAATGAAAAACTGTTTTTT. Amino acid sequence: CASSLGGQSNEKLFF.

This clone showed up just once. V and J are TRBV7-2 and TRBJ1-5, with D hard to call. CDR3 length: 14 residues. Per germline, CDR1 SGHTA and CDR2 FQGNSA. V lost 5 bases and J 2 bases, leaving 10 bases between the germline ends. The CDR3 region has the DNA TGTGCCAGCAGCCAGAGGAGGGGCAATCAGCCCCAGCATTTT. Its translation is CASSQRRGNQPQHF.

This clone came up once. The chain has TRBV27 and TRBJ2-7, with D tentatively TRBD2 (5 bases). Per the germline V gene, CDR1 is MNHEY and CDR2 is SMNVEV (reference sequence). V was cut by 0 bases and J by 5 bases, with 11 bases left in between. The CDR3 covers 14 residues. The CDR3 coding sequence is TGTGCCAGCAGTTTATCAGACGGGAACCACGAGCAGTACTTC. Its translation: CASSLSDGNHEQYF.

This clone was detected a few times. The genes are TRBV5-4 and TRBJ1-3, with 8 bases matching TRBD1. The junction had 2 bases not matched to a gene; V was cut back by 4 bases and J by 2 bases. The CDR3 has 14 residues. Germline assignment: CDR1 SGHNT and CDR2 YYREEE (reference sequence). Here the CDR3 reads CASSQDRAGNTIYF. The DNA of the CDR3 is TGTGCCAGCAGCCAGGACAGGGCTGGAAACACCATATATTTT.

The genes are TRBV28 and TRBJ2-7; possibly TRBD2 for D (6 bases). Between the trimmed V and J ends, which lost 2 bases and 3 bases, there was a span of 11 bases. CDR1 is MDHEN, CDR2 SYDVKM, per germline. The CDR3 loop spans 14 amino acids. The CDR3 DNA reads TGTGCCAGCAGTTTAAAAGCGGGCAACTACGAGCAGTACTTC. Translation: CASSLKAGNYEQYF.

The chain joins TRBV28 to TRBJ1-5; 10 nucleotides line up with TRBD1. Trimming at V came to 6 bases and at J to 4 bases, leaving 12 bases not matched to a gene. Germline V lookup: CDR1 MDHEN, CDR2 SYDVKM. The CDR3 runs 17 residues. This CDR3 reads CASRSDRGLRENQPQHF. The CDR3 region has the DNA TGTGCCAGCAGATCTGACAGGGGGCTTCGCGAGAATCAGCCCCAGCATTTT.

The CDR3 coding sequence is TGTGCCAGCAGCCTTAGACACAGGGAGAGCGAGCCCCAGCATTTT. Its protein is CASSLRHRESEPQHF. J is TRBJ1-5 and V is TRBV7-2; D is possibly TRBD1 (6 bases). V lost 5 bases and J 8 bases, leaving 19 bases between the germline ends. Germline V gives CDR1 SGHTA, CDR2 FQGNSA. The CDR3 is 15 residues long. Based on the CDR3 plus reference TRBV7-2 and TRBJ1-5, the full variable domain is GAGVSQSPSNKVTEKGKDVELRCDPISGHTALYWYRQSLGQGLEFLIYFQGNSAPDKSGLPSDRFSAERTGGSVSTLTIQRTQQEDSAVYLCASSLRHRESEPQHFGDGTRLSIL.

V is TRBV14 and J is TRBJ1-1; tentative D call: TRBD1 (6 bases). The CDR3 extends over 13 amino acids. Germline values: CDR1 SGHDN, CDR2 FVKESK. Trimming left V 3 bases short and J 9 bases short, with 14 bases between. For the CDR3, the DNA is TGTGCCAGCAGCCAGGAACTTCAGGGGAAAGCTTTCTTT. It specifies CASSQELQGKAFF. The full variable domain, in which reference TRBV14 and TRBJ1-1 provide the parts outside the CDR3, is EAGVTQFPSHSVIEKGQTVTLRCDPISGHDNLYWYRRVMGKEIKFLLHFVKESKQDESGMPNNRFLAERTGGTYSTLKVQPAELEDSGVYFCASSQELQGKAFFGQGTRLTVV.

This chain uses TRBV19 with TRBJ2-3; weak D call: TRBD2 (6 bases). V was pared by 3 bases and J by 0 bases, with 13 bases between. CDR1 and CDR2 (germline): LNHDA, SQIVND (reference sequence). The CDR3 is made up of 16 amino acids. In DNA form, the CDR3 reads TGTGCCAGTAGTATGTCCGGGACTTATAGCACAGATACGCAGTATTTT. Its protein is CASSMSGTYSTDTQYF.

The J gene is TRBJ1-2, the V gene TRBV19, with TRBD1 identical over 7 bases. The CDR3 has 14 amino acids. V gave up 9 bases and J gave up 0 bases; unmatched junction bases: 7. Germline lookup yields CDR1 LNHDA and CDR2 SQIVND (reference sequence). CDR3 DNA sequence: TGTGCCAGCGGACAGGCGATCACTAACTATGGCTACACCTTC. Translating it yields CASGQAITNYGYTF.

CDR3 coding DNA: TGTGCCAGCAAAGTGAACCGGGATGCCAACTACGAGCAGTACTTC. Translating it yields CASKVNRDANYEQYF. J is TRBJ2-7 and V is TRBV6-5; TRBD2 might be the D (5 bases). V was trimmed by 7 bases and J by 3 bases, leaving 19 bases between them. This CDR3 comprises 15 residues. Germline V gene data show CDR1 as MNHEY and CDR2 as SVGAGI.

This chain uses TRBV19 with TRBJ1-5; D uncertain. Trimming removed 5 bases from V and 2 bases from J, with 10 bases in between. The germline gives CDR1 LNHDA, CDR2 SQIVND (reference sequence). CDR3 length: 14 residues. The CDR3: CASSPGFGNQPQHF. As DNA, the CDR3 is TGTGCCAGTAGTCCGGGATTTGGCAATCAGCCCCAGCATTTT.

This CDR3 reads CASSLEGVRVTQHF. The CDR3 region has the DNA TGTGCCAGCAGCTTAGAAGGAGTGAGGGTCACCCAGCATTTT. The chain couples TRBV7-9 to TRBJ1-5, with D unresolved. V lost 1 base and J lost 11, with 15 bases in between. The CDR3 consists of 14 residues. Germline V CDR1 and CDR2: SEHNR, FQNEAQ (reference sequence).